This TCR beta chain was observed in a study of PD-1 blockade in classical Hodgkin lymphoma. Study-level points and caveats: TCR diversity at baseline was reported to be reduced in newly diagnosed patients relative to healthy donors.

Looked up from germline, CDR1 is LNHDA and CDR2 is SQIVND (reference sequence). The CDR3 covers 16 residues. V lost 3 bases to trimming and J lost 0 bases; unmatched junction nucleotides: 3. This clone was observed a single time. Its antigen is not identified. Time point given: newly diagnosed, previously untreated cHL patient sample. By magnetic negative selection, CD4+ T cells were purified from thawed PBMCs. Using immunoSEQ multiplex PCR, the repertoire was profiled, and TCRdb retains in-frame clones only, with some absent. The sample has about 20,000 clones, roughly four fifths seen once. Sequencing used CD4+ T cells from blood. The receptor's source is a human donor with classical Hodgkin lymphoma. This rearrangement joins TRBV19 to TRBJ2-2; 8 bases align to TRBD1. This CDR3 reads CASSISQGANTGELFF. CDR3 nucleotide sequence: TGTGCCAGTAGTATTTCACAGGGGGCGAACACCGGGGAGCTGTTTTTT.